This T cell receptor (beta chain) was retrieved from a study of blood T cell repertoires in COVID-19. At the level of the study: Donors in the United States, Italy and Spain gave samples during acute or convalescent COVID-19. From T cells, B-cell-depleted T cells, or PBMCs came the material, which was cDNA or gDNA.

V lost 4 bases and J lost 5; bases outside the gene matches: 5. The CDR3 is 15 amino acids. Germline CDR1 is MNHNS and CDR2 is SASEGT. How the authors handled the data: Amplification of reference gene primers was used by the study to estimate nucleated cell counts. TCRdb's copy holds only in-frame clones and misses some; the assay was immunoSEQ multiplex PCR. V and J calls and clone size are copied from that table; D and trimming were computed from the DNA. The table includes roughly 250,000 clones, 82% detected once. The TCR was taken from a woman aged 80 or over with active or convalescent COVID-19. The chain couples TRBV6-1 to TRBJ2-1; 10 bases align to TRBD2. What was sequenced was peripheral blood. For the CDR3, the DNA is TGTGCCAGCAGTGTAGCGGGAGGTAGCGACAATGAGCAGTTCTTC. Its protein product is CASSVAGGSDNEQFF.